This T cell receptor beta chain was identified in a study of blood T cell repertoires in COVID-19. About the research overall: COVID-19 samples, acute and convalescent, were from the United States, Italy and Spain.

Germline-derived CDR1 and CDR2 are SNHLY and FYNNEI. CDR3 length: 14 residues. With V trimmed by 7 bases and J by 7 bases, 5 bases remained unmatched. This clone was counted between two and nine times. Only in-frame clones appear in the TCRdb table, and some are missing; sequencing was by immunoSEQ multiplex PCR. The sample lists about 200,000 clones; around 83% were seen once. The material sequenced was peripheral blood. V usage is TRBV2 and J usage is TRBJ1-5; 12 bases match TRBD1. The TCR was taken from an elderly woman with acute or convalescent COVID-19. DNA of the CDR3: TGTGCCAGCACCGGGACAGGGGGCCGGCAGCCCCAGCATTTT. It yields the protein CASTGTGGRQPQHF. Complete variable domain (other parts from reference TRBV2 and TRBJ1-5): EPEVTQTPSHQVTQMGQEVILRCVPISNHLYFYWYRQILGQKVEFLVSFYNNEISEKSEIFDDQFSVERPDGSNFTLKIRSTKLEDSAMYFCASTGTGGRQPQHFGDGTRLSIL.